These 8 T cell receptor beta chains came from one sample sequenced in a study of control samples from healthy donors and cancer patients. Using immunoSEQ multiplex PCR, the repertoire was profiled, and TCRdb retains in-frame clones only, with some absent. The sample carries some 140,000 clones, about nine tenths recorded once. The source material was blood. The receptors were gathered from a man aged 25-40 years in good health.

The J gene is TRBJ2-1, the V gene TRBV3-1 (or the pseudogene TRBV3-2); maybe TRBD2 (6 bases). Germline CDR1 and CDR2: LGHDT and YNNKEL (reference sequence). Between the trimmed V and J ends, which lost 6 bases and 4 bases, there was a span of 16 bases. The CDR3 extends over 15 amino acids. DNA for the CDR3: TGTGCCAGCAGTAGCCGGGGGACCCCTTACAATGAGCAGTTCTTC. Its protein is CASSSRGTPYNEQFF.

This chain uses TRBV6-6 with TRBJ1-1; D not resolved. With 2 bases removed from V and 4 bases from J, the gap between germline ends came to 17 bases. Germline values: CDR1 MNHNY, CDR2 SVGAGI (reference sequence). The length of the CDR3 is 16 residues. CDR3 region: CASSYILSTRSTEAFF. DNA of the CDR3: TGTGCCAGCAGTTACATTCTTTCAACGAGGAGCACTGAAGCTTTCTTT.

This clone is a singleton in its sample. The V gene is TRBV27, the J gene TRBJ1-5, with D possibly TRBD1 on 6 matching bases. CDR3 length: 14 amino acids. Germline-derived CDR1 and CDR2 are MNHEY and SMNVEV (reference sequence). The V end was cut by 2 bases, the J end by 5 bases, with 10 bases between. CDR3 nucleotides: TGTGCCAGCAGTTTAAGGGGGAGCGATCAGCCCCAGCATTTT. Protein: CASSLRGSDQPQHF.

The J gene is TRBJ1-1, the V gene TRBV30; 10 bases agree with TRBD1. V shed 3 bases, J shed 0 bases, and the junction held 7 bases outside the gene matches. Germline loops: CDR1 GTSNPN, CDR2 SVGIG (reference sequence). The CDR3 is made up of 16 amino acids. The CDR3 bases are TGTGCCTGGAGAGACGGACAGGGGGTGATGAACACTGAAGCTTTCTTT. Its protein is CAWRDGQGVMNTEAFF. Looking up the rest from reference TRBV30 and TRBJ1-1 gives the full variable domain: SQTIHQWPATLVQPVGSPLSLECTVEGTSNPNLYWYRQAAGRGLQLLFYSVGIGQISSEVPQNLSASRPQDRQFILSSKKLLLSDSGFYLCAWRDGQGVMNTEAFFGQGTRLTVV.

The V call is TRBV24-1, the J call TRBJ2-4; a possible D gene is TRBD2 (6 bases). Trimming took off 5 bases at V and 0 bases at J, with 25 bases between the two ends. Germline V gene sequence: CDR1 KGHDR, CDR2 SFDVKD. The CDR3 totals 20 residues. The CDR3 reads CATSVYGTSGDVLAKNIQYF. CDR3 nucleotide sequence: TGTGCCACCAGTGTCTACGGGACCTCGGGAGACGTCCTAGCCAAAAACATTCAGTACTTC.

The V gene is TRBV5-1, the J gene TRBJ2-7; 8 nucleotides agree with TRBD2. CDR1 and CDR2 from the germline V gene are SGHRS and YFSETQ. The CDR3 spans 15 residues. V dropped 1 base and J dropped 6; count of bases not matched to a gene: 9. This CDR3 is CASSLSPGGPFEQYF. The CDR3, as DNA: TGCGCCAGCAGCTTGTCCCCGGGAGGGCCCTTCGAGCAGTACTTC. The full variable domain, rest sourced from reference TRBV5-1 and TRBJ2-7, is KAGVTQTPRYLIKTRGQQVTLSCSPISGHRSVSWYQQTPGQGLQFLFEYFSETQRNKGNFPGRFSGRQFSNSRSEMNVSTLELGDSALYLCASSLSPGGPFEQYFGPGTRLTVT.

This chain uses TRBV29-1 with TRBJ2-1; possibly TRBD2 for D (6 bases). The CDR3 spans 13 residues. Germline loops: CDR1 SQVTM, CDR2 ANQGSEA. The V end lost 4 bases, the J end lost 5 bases, and 12 bases lay between the germline ends. The CDR3 loop reads CSVALLANNEQFF. CDR3 DNA: TGCAGCGTTGCGCTCCTAGCGAACAATGAGCAGTTCTTC.

The chain combines TRBV12-5 with TRBJ1-1; D might be TRBD1 (6 bases). This CDR3 has 13 residues. CDR1 and CDR2 (germline): LGHNT, FRNRAP. Trimming left V 6 bases short and J 2 bases short, with 10 bases between. CDR3 coding DNA: TGTGCTAGTGGCTTTGGGGGCAACACTGAAGCTTTCTTT. Protein: CASGFGGNTEAFF.